A single sample is the source of the 5 T cell receptor beta chains below, sequenced in a study of graft-versus-host responses after intestinal transplantation. No antigens are known for them. Profiled with immunoSEQ multiplex PCR; TCRdb holds only in-frame clones, not every one. The data contain 55,000 to 85,000 clones, about 89% of them singletons. Sequenced material: unstimulated CD8+ T cells sorted from spleen or lymph node cells, taken before intestinal transplant. The source of these receptors is a human donor who received an intestinal transplant.

Here the CDR3 DNA reads TGTGCCAGCAGTTTCGGGGAAGGAAATCAGCCCCAGCATTTT. Amino acids: CASSFGEGNQPQHF. The chain couples TRBV27 to TRBJ1-5, with no clear D. This CDR3 comprises 14 residues. Looked up from germline, CDR1 is MNHEY and CDR2 is SMNVEV (reference sequence). V dropped 3 bases and J dropped 4 bases, with 10 bases sitting between them.

The rearrangement links TRBV19 to TRBJ2-1, with a possible D match to TRBD1 (6 bases). CDR3 size: 15 residues. Trimming shortened V by 9 bases and J by 6 bases, and 21 bases separated the two germline ends. From germline, CDR1 is LNHDA and CDR2 SQIVND (reference sequence). The CDR3 bases are TGTGCCAGCTCCTGGGGGCTAGAGACAAGCAATGAGCAGTTCTTC. Its protein product is CASSWGLETSNEQFF. The full variable domain, completed using reference TRBV19 and TRBJ2-1, is DGGITQSPKYLFRKEGQNVTLSCEQNLNHDAMYWYRQDPGQGLRLIYYSQIVNDFQKGDIAEGYSVSREKKESFPLTVTSAQKNPTAFYLCASSWGLETSNEQFFGPGTRLTVL.

V usage is TRBV2 and J usage is TRBJ2-5; a possible D gene is TRBD2 (6 bases). CDR1 SNHLY and CDR2 FYNNEI come from the germline V gene. Trimming left V 3 bases short and J 3 bases short, with 8 bases between. CDR3 size: 13 residues. The CDR3 protein is CASSDGGEETQYF. The CDR3 DNA reads TGTGCCAGCAGTGACGGCGGGGAAGAGACCCAGTACTTC. Full variable domain (remainder filled in from reference TRBV2 and TRBJ2-5): EPEVTQTPSHQVTQMGQEVILRCVPISNHLYFYWYRQILGQKVEFLVSFYNNEISEKSEIFDDQFSVERPDGSNFTLKIRSTKLEDSAMYFCASSDGGEETQYFGPGTRLLVL.

The V call is TRBV6-6, the J call TRBJ1-1; D is ambiguous. V lost 6 bases to trimming and J lost 1 base, with 12 bases between them. The V gene's germline CDR1 is MNHNY and CDR2 SVGAGI (reference sequence). CDR3 size: 14 residues. CDR3 bases: TGTGCCAGCAGCCACACCCGGGGGAACACTGAAGCTTTCTTT. This encodes CASSHTRGNTEAFF.

The chain employs TRBV30 and TRBJ2-7, with 9 bases aligning to TRBD2. CDR3 length: 14 amino acids. V gave up 5 bases and J gave up 3 bases; unmatched junction bases: 8. Germline V CDR1 and CDR2: GTSNPN, SVGIG (reference sequence). The CDR3 DNA is TGTGCCTGGGCCATCTCAGCGGGGGGCTACGAGCAGTACTTC. It yields the protein CAWAISAGGYEQYF.